The entry below describes one T cell receptor beta chain. This sample stems from a study of T cell responses to AZD1222 COVID-19 vaccine. Generated by immunoSEQ multiplex PCR, the TCRdb table keeps only in-frame clones and is missing some. The table records approximately 110,000 clones, more than 70% of them present only once. Germline CDR1 SQVTM, CDR2 ANQGSEA. Deletions cut 4 bases from V and 1 base from J, with 5 bases between. CDR3 length equals 12 residues. The TCR comes from an adult who received the AZD1222 COVID-19 vaccine. This chain uses TRBV29-1 with TRBJ1-5; no clear D. The starting material was peripheral blood, obtained 28 days after the second AZD1222 dose. CDR3 loop: CSVGQSNQPQHF. CDR3 DNA sequence: TGCAGCGTTGGCCAGAGCAATCAGCCCCAGCATTTT.